This T cell receptor beta chain was sequenced for a study of CD8 T cells in ankylosing spondylitis (dated by TCRdb to about 2017). For the study in its entirety: The study profiled T cell receptor beta repertoires in healthy donors and ankylosing spondylitis patients to find disease-linked TCR variants. The full study cohort was made up of 25 ankylosing spondylitis patients and 108 healthy donors. Peripheral blood samples were taken, and synovial fluid was additionally collected from ankylosing spondylitis patients.

With respect to this clonotype: Its cognate antigen has yet to be identified. Base qualities were left out, and no much larger clone turns up one base away.

The listed sequencing device is Illumina HiSeq 2500. Quantitative 5'-RACE with molecular barcodes was the method used to prepare the TCR beta libraries. The study's own analysis went as follows. A new computational method, built on a probabilistic model of VDJ rearrangement, was used to identify disease-linked TCR variants. TCRdb reprocessed the public reads (quality trimming at Q25 with fastp, clone calling with MiXCR) and kept in-frame beta chains. A single entry per CDR3 protein holds the most common genes and DNA from its merged rows. The V and J calls were not made by the authors but by TCRdb's processing. The sample table records 250,000 or so distinct CDR3 sequences; 20% to 30% of these occur just once. Around 0.64% of the sample belongs to the ten largest clones. V and J lose 2 bases and 4 bases, and a span of 5 bases separates them. Reading the germline V gene gives CDR1 SQVTM and CDR2 ANQGSEA. Taken from cysteine to phenylalanine, the CDR3 has 12 residues. Only the CDR3 DNA stays, 36 bases, in frame from base 1.

What the authors observed across the whole study: A TCR beta motif of several highly homologous amino acid variants appeared characteristic of blood from ankylosing spondylitis patients. According to the report, matched synovial fluid samples from ankylosing spondylitis patients were significantly enriched for the disease-linked clones. Some motif variants had previously been reported in the synovial fluid and blood of reactive arthritis patients, which suggests shared mechanisms of disease initiation. A CD8+ phenotype was shown by the disease-linked clones, which were found at relatively low frequencies in peripheral blood.

Recombination linked TRBV29-1 to TRBJ2-2; no D gene is confidently identified. The source of this sequence is a male donor with ankylosing spondylitis or in good health (not recorded which). Sequences were obtained from blood, either unsorted or a sorted T cell fraction (not recorded which). The nucleotide sequence is given as TGCAGCGTTGAACTGGGCACCGGGGAGCTGTTTTTT. Translated, this gives CSVELGTGELFF.